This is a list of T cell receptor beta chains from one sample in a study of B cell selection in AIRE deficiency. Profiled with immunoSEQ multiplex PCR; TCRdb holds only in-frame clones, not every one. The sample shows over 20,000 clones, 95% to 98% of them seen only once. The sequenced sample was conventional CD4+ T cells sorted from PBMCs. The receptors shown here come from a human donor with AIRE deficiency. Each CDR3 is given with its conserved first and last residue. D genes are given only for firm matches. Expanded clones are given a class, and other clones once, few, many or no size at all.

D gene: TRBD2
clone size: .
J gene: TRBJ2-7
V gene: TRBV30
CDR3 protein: CAWNAIRTSGPGYEQYF
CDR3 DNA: TGTGCCTGGAACGCCATAAGGACTAGCGGGCCCGGCTACGAGCAGTACTTC

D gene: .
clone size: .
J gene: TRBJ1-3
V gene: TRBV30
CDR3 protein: CAWKITAGNTIYF
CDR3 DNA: TGTGCCTGGAAGATCACAGCCGGAAACACCATATATTTT

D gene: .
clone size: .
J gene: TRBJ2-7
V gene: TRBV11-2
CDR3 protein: CASSLTDGGPVEQYF
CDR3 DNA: TGTGCCAGCAGCTTAACGGACGGAGGACCGGTCGAGCAGTACTTC

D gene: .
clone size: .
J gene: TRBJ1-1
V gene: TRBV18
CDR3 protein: CASSLEGTTNTEAFF
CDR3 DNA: TGTGCCAGCTCACTAGAAGGCACTACTAACACTGAAGCTTTCTTT

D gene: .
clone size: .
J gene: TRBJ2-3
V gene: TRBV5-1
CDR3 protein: CASSRRGFGADTQYF
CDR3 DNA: TGCGCCAGCAGTCGTCGGGGTTTTGGCGCAGATACGCAGTATTTT

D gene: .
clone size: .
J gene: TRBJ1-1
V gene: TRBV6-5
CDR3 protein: CASSYVRGGLNTEAFF
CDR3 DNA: TGTGCCAGCAGTTACGTCCGTGGAGGCCTGAACACTGAAGCTTTCTTT

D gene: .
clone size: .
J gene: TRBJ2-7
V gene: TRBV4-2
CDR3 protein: CASSPRRVDEQYF
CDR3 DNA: TGTGCCAGCAGCCCCCGTAGGGTCGACGAGCAGTACTTC

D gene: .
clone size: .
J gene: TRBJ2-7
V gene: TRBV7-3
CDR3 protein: CASSLGQTEGEQYF
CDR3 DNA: TGTGCCAGCAGCTTAGGGCAGACCGAGGGCGAGCAGTACTTC

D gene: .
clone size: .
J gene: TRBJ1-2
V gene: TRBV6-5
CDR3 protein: CASSYSLGQHGYTF
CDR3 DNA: TGTGCCAGCAGTTACTCCCTTGGACAGCATGGCTACACCTTC

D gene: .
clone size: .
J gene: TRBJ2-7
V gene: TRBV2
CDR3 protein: CASSEARYEQYF
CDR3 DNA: TGTGCCAGCAGTGAGGCCAGATACGAGCAGTACTTC

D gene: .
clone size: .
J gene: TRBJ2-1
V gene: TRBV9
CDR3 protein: CASSVLPSWGRGNEQFF
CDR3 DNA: TGTGCCAGCAGCGTCCTCCCATCCTGGGGGAGGGGGAATGAGCAGTTCTTC

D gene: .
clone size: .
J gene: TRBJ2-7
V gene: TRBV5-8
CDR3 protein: CASSLLAADLNSYEQYF
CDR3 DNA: TGTGCCAGCAGCTTACTTGCGGCGGATCTAAACTCCTACGAGCAGTACTTC

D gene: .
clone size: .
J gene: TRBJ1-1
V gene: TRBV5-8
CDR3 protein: CASSPRQVGGAFF
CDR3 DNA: TGTGCCAGCAGCCCTAGACAGGTCGGGGGAGCTTTCTTT

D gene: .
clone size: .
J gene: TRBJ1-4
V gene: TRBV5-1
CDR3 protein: CASSFDGSTANEKLFF
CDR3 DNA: TGCGCCAGCAGCTTTGACGGGAGTACGGCTAATGAAAAACTGTTTTTT

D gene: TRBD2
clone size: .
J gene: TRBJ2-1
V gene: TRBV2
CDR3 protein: CASSERREDEQFF
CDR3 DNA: TGTGCCAGCAGTGAACGGCGGGAGGATGAGCAGTTCTTC

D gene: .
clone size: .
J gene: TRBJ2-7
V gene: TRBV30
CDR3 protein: CAWSYPSDREGRNF
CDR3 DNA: TGTGCCTGGAGTTACCCCTCCGACCGGGAAGGTCGCAACTTC

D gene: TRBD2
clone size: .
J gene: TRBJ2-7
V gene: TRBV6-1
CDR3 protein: CASSAGVEGEQYF
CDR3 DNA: TGTGCCAGTTCGGCGGGAGTGGAAGGCGAGCAGTACTTC

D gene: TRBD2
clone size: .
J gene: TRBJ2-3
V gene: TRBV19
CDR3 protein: CASSIRLAGASTDTQYF
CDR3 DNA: TGTGCCAGTAGTATCAGGCTAGCGGGAGCCAGCACAGATACGCAGTATTTT

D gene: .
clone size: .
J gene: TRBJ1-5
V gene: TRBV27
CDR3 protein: CASSLVGYSNQPQHF
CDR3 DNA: TGTGCCAGCAGTTTAGTTGGTTATAGCAATCAGCCCCAGCATTTT

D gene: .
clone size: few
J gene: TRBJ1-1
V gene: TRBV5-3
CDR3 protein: CARSRDPRDTEAFF
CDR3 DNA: TGTGCCAGAAGTCGGGACCCACGGGACACTGAAGCTTTCTTT